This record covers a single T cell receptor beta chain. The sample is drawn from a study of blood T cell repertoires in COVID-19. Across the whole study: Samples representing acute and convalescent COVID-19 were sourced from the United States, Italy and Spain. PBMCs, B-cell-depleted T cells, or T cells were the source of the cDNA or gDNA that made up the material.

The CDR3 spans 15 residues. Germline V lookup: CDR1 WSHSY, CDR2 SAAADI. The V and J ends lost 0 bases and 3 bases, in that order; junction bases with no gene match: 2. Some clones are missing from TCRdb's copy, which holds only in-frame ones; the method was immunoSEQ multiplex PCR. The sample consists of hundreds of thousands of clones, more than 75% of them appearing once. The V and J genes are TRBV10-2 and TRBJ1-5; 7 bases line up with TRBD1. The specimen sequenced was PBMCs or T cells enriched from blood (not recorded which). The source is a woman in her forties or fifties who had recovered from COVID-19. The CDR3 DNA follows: TGCGCCAGCAGTGAGTCGACAGGGTTCAATCAGCCCCAGCATTTT. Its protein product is CASSESTGFNQPQHF.